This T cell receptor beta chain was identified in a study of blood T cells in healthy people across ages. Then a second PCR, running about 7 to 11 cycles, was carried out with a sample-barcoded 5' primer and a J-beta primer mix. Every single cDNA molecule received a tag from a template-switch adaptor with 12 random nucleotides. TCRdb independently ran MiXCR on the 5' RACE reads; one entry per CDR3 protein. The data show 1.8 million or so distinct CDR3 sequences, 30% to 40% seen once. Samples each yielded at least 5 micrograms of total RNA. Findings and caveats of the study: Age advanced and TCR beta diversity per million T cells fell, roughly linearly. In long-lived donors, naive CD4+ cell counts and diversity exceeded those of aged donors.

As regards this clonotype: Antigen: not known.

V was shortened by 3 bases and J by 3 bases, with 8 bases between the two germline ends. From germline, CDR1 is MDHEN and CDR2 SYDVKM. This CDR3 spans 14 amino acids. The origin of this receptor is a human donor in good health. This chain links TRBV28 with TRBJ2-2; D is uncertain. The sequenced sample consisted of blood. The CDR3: CASSFKEYTGELFF. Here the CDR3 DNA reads TGTGCCAGCAGTTTTAAGGAGTACACCGGGGAGCTGTTTTTT.